The 3 T cell receptor beta chains below come from one sample, sequenced in a study of T cells in Graves' hyperthyroidism and ophthalmopathy. From RNA transcripts, TCR beta CDR3 regions were amplified. Using the HTBI primer set, a first-round RT-PCR was run on the TCR CDR3. TCRdb passed the multiplex PCR reads through MiXCR, listing each CDR3 protein once. The sample lists fewer than 450,000 distinct CDR3 sequences; around a sixth were seen once. The sample taken for sequencing was blood. Source of these receptors: a man between 18 and 29 years old with Graves' ophthalmopathy.

On this clonotype itself: No conserved phenylalanine or tryptophan is present at the end of the CDR3, so a read error is the likely explanation. The chain carries TRBV13 and TRBJ1-1; TRBD1 matches at 7 bases. The CDR3 has 16 residues. J gave up 3 bases and V 5 bases, and 12 bases lay outside the gene matches. Germline CDR1 PRHDT, CDR2 FYEKMQ (reference sequence). CDR3 loop: CASSANRGQGDTEAFL. Written as DNA, the CDR3 is TGTGCCAGCAGCGCCAACAGGGGCCAGGGAGACACTGAAGCTTTCCTT.

This clonotype was seen at least ten times. This chain links TRBV5-1 with TRBJ2-1; TRBD2 matches at 9 bases. Germline CDR1 reads SGHRS; CDR2 reads YFSETQ. The V gene end was trimmed by 3 bases and the J gene end by 6 bases; junction bases not matched to a gene: 10. The CDR3 is 16 amino acids. CDR3 sequence (DNA): TGCGCCAGCAGCTGGACTGGCGGGGGGGCGGGCAATGAGCAGTTCTTC. Its translation is CASSWTGGGAGNEQFF.

This clonotype came up many times. At one end the junction does not follow the germline gene, possibly because of a read error. CDR3 sequence reads: CASSLGPSGTSNSFEQYF. In DNA form, the CDR3 reads TGTGCCAGCAGCTTAGGCCCGTCCGGGACTAGTAATTCCTTCGAGCAGTACTTC. This chain uses TRBV11-2 with TRBJ2-7, with 8 bases matching TRBD2. Germline-derived CDR1 and CDR2 are SGHAT and FQNNGV. CDR3 length equals 18 residues. The full variable domain, rest sourced from reference TRBV11-2 and TRBJ2-7, is EAGVAQSPRYKIIEKRQSVAFWCNPISGHATLYWYQQILGQGPKLLIQFQNNGVVDDSQLPKDRFSAERLKGVDSTLKIQPAKLEDSAVYLCASSLGPSGTSNSFEQYFGPGTRLTVT.